This is a list of T cell receptor beta chains from one sample in a study of Ad26.COV2.S vaccination and SARS-CoV-2 variants. Data came from immunoSEQ multiplex PCR; TCRdb stores just in-frame clones and leaves some out. The sample holds hundreds of thousands of clones, roughly 90% seen once. This sample comprised peripheral blood, obtained in a trial of Ad26.COV2.S vaccine versus placebo. These TCRs come from a person aged 18-65 years who received the Ad26.COV2.S COVID-19 vaccine or a placebo. Both conserved end residues are part of each CDR3. Fields, in order: clone size, J gene, D gene, V gene, CDR3 DNA, CDR3 protein. A D gene is named only where the DNA matches it firmly. The size entry is marked missing in some rows and otherwise reads once, few, many or a size class.

.	TRBJ2-7	.	TRBV12-3/TRBV12-4	TGTGCCAGCAGTATCGGGGTTACCTACGAGCAGTACTTC	CASSIGVTYEQYF
.	TRBJ2-2	TRBD2	TRBV29-1	TGCAGCGCCGGACCCGGGACTAGCGGGACAAAGAACACCGGGGAGCTGTTTTTT	CSAGPGTSGTKNTGELFF
.	TRBJ2-7	TRBD1	TRBV5-1	TGCGCCAGCAGCTTTAACGGACAGGCCGGTTTGGTGGGGTACTTC	CASSFNGQAGLVGYF
once	TRBJ2-7	.	TRBV5-6	TGTGCCAGCAGCTTTAGGGATACCCTTAAGGAGCAGTACTTC	CASSFRDTLKEQYF
few	TRBJ1-1	.	TRBV5-6	TGTGCCAGCAGCTATGATCTGGACTCAGGGGCTGAAGCTTTCTTT	CASSYDLDSGAEAFF
.	TRBJ1-2	TRBD1	TRBV5-1	TGCGCCAGCAGCTTGGGCGGACAGGGTTGGGATGGCTACACCTTC	CASSLGGQGWDGYTF
.	TRBJ2-1	TRBD2	TRBV7-2	TGTGCCAGCAGCACCCGGACTAGCGTGAACAATGAGCAGTTCTTC	CASSTRTSVNNEQFF
once	TRBJ2-1	TRBD2	TRBV19	TGTGCCAGTAGTATAGTAGCGGGAGGGGGTGAGCAGTTCTTC	CASSIVAGGGEQFF
.	TRBJ2-7	TRBD1	TRBV6-5	TGTGCCAGCAGCCCCACAACAGGGGGGCTCGAGCAGTACTTC	CASSPTTGGLEQYF
.	TRBJ2-7	TRBD2	TRBV5-1	TGCGCCAGCAGCTGGTCGGGACTAGCGGTATCAGAGCAGTACTTC	CASSWSGLAVSEQYF
.	TRBJ1-1	.	TRBV6-2/TRBV6-3	TGTGCCAGCAGTTTACGGAGAACCCTTAGCACTGAAGCTTTCTTT	CASSLRRTLSTEAFF
.	TRBJ2-1	.	TRBV11-2	TGTGCCAGCAGCTTAGGCGGGGATGAGCAGTTCTTC	CASSLGGDEQFF
.	TRBJ1-1	.	TRBV3-1/TRBV3-2	TGTGCCAGCAGCCTGGGACGGCTACAAATGAACACTGAAGCTTTCTTT	CASSLGRLQMNTEAFF
.	TRBJ2-7	.	TRBV11-3	TGTGCCAGCAGCTTGGGGGGAGTGGATCGCGAGCAGTACTTC	CASSLGGVDREQYF
.	TRBJ1-5	.	TRBV6-2/TRBV6-3	TGTGCCAGCAGTTCGCGGTTGGCAACCCCCAATCAGCCCCAGCATTTT	CASSSRLATPNQPQHF
.	TRBJ2-5	.	TRBV3-1/TRBV3-2	TGTGCCAGCAGCCACGAGACCCAGTACTTC	CASSHETQYF
few	TRBJ2-2	.	TRBV19	TGTGCCAGTACCTACGCCGGGGAGCTGTTTTTT	CASTYAGELFF
.	TRBJ1-1	.	TRBV4-2	TGTGCCAGCAGCCGAGTAGACTCCACTGAAGCTTTCTTT	CASSRVDSTEAFF
.	TRBJ1-2	TRBD1	TRBV12-3/TRBV12-4	TGTGCCAGCAGTCTCGGACAGGTTGGCTACACCTTC	CASSLGQVGYTF
.	TRBJ2-5	.	TRBV7-2	TGTGCCAGCAGCTTATTGGGGGCGGGGGAGACCCAGTACTTC	CASSLLGAGETQYF
.	TRBJ2-1	.	TRBV2	TGTGCCAGCAGTGCTTTGAGCTCCTACAATGAGCAGTTCTTC	CASSALSSYNEQFF
.	TRBJ2-5	.	TRBV7-3	TGTGCCAGCAGCCCCGGGGGCCAAGAGACCCAGTACTTC	CASSPGGQETQYF
.	TRBJ2-1	TRBD2	TRBV6-5	TGTGCCAGCAGTCCGGGGGGGTTGGGGAATGAGCAGTTCTTC	CASSPGGLGNEQFF
.	TRBJ1-6	.	TRBV6-5	TGTGCCAGCAGTCCTGAGACAGGAGGGCTTTCACCCCTCCACTTT	CASSPETGGLSPLHF
.	TRBJ2-1	.	TRBV9	TGTGCCAGCAGCGCCAGTTACAATGAGCAGTTCTTC	CASSASYNEQFF
.	TRBJ1-1	.	TRBV3-1/TRBV3-2	TGTGCCAGCAGCCAAGATAGCGTCGACCGCGTTGAAGCTTTCTTT	CASSQDSVDRVEAFF
once	TRBJ1-2	TRBD1	TRBV7-6	TGTGCCAGCAGCTCGAGCCTCGGACAGGGTGGCTATGGCTACACCTTC	CASSSSLGQGGYGYTF
.	TRBJ1-4	.	TRBV7-2	TGTGCCAGCAGCTTTGGAGGATGGGGTGAAAAACTGTTTTTT	CASSFGGWGEKLFF
.	TRBJ2-7	TRBD1	TRBV6-5	TGTGCCACCAAGCCTGACAGGGGCGCATCCTACGAGCAGTACTTC	CATKPDRGASYEQYF
.	TRBJ2-7	.	TRBV27	TGTGCCAGCAGTCAGACAGGTCTTCGGGGCTACGAGCAGTACTTC	CASSQTGLRGYEQYF
.	TRBJ1-4	.	TRBV6-5	TGTGCCAGCAGTCCCGGCGGGGGTTCTAATGAAAAACTGTTTTTT	CASSPGGGSNEKLFF